This TCR beta chain was profiled in a study of T cells in Graves' hyperthyroidism and ophthalmopathy. This clonotype has ten or more counts. Its antigen remains unidentified. Amplification targeted TCR beta CDR3 regions from RNA transcripts. During a first-round RT-PCR of the TCR CDR3, the HTBI primer set was used. TCRdb called the multiplex PCR reads again in MiXCR, with one record for every CDR3 protein. The sample lists about 600,000 distinct CDR3 sequences; more than 15% were seen once. V shed 2 bases and J shed 2 bases, with 19 bases lying between them. This CDR3 has 17 residues. Per the germline V gene, CDR1 is SGHTA and CDR2 is FQGNSA. The study, taken as a whole, reports: Blood held most thyroid clonotypes expanded above 0.001 frequency.

The chain joins TRBV7-2 to TRBJ2-7, with D perhaps being TRBD1 or TRBD2 (5 bases each). This receptor was obtained from a woman in her thirties or forties with Graves' ophthalmopathy. The sample was blood. The CDR3 region has the DNA TGTGCCAGCAGCTTAATCGGGACCCCTACTTTGGCCTACGAGCAGTACTTC. Protein: CASSLIGTPTLAYEQYF. The full variable domain, rest sourced from reference TRBV7-2 and TRBJ2-7, is GAGVSQSPSNKVTEKGKDVELRCDPISGHTALYWYRQSLGQGLEFLIYFQGNSAPDKSGLPSDRFSAERTGGSVSTLTIQRTQQEDSAVYLCASSLIGTPTLAYEQYFGPGTRLTVT.